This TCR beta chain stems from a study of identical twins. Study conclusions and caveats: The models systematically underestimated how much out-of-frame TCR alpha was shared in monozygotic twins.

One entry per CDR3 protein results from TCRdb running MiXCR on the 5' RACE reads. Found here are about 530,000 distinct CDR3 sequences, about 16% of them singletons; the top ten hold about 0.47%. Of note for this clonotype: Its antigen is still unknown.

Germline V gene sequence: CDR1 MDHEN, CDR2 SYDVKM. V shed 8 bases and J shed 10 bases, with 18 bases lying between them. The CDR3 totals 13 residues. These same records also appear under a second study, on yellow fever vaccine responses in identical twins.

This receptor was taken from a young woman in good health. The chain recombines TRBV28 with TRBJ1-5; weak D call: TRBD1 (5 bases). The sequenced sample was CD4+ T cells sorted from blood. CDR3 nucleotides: TGTGCCAGCGGCCGGGGACCTTCCGTACCCCAGCATTTT. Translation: CASGRGPSVPQHF.